These 25 T cell receptor beta chains originate from one sample sequenced in a study of blood T cells in healthy people across ages. Primers used in a second PCR of roughly 6 to 12 cycles were a sample-barcoded 5' primer and a J-beta primer mix. In TCRdb, the 5' RACE reads were re-called with MiXCR into one record per CDR3 protein. This table has roughly 700,000 distinct CDR3 sequences, around a quarter appearing once. These data also formed part of another study, on T cells of mothers and their children.

Sequenced material: blood. The receptors here all came from a boy between 10 and 17 years old in good health.

The chain is built from TRBV5-1 and TRBJ2-5; weak D call: TRBD2 (5 bases). The CDR3 is 14 residues long. V dropped 3 bases and J dropped 3 bases, with 12 bases sitting between them. From germline, CDR1 is SGHRS and CDR2 YFSETQ. CDR3 bases: TGCGCCAGCAGCTCCGGGATAGCGAAAGAGACCCAGTACTTC. This encodes CASSSGIAKETQYF.

V gene TRBV24-1 combines with J gene TRBJ2-5; D possibly corresponds to TRBD2 (6 bases). CDR3 size: 12 residues. V lost 4 bases and J 7 bases, leaving 9 bases between the germline ends. From germline, CDR1 is KGHDR and CDR2 SFDVKD. Here the CDR3 reads CATSDRRGTQYF. The CDR3 DNA follows: TGTGCCACCAGTGACCGGAGGGGGACCCAGTACTTC.

This clonotype appeared once. The chain employs TRBV7-8 and TRBJ1-2; D not certain. V was trimmed by 4 bases and J by 0 bases, leaving 9 bases between them. This CDR3 has 14 amino acids. In germline, CDR1 is SGHVS, CDR2 FQNEAQ. This chain's CDR3 is CASSSQPPNYGYTF. Written as DNA, the CDR3 is TGTGCCAGCAGCTCCCAACCCCCTAACTATGGCTACACCTTC. The entire variable domain, with the rest obtained from reference TRBV7-8 and TRBJ1-2, is as follows: GAGVSQSPRYKVAKRGQDVALRCDPISGHVSLFWYQQALGQGPEFLTYFQNEAQLDKSGLPSDRFFAERPEGSVSTLKIQRTQQEDSAVYLCASSSQPPNYGYTFGSGTRLTVV.

The rearrangement uses TRBV11-2 and TRBJ2-2; 7 bases agree with TRBD2. Germline lookup yields CDR1 SGHAT and CDR2 FQNNGV. This CDR3 is built from 15 residues. With 1 base clipped from V and 5 bases from J, the junction kept 4 bases outside the gene matches. CDR3 sequence (DNA): TGTGCCAGCAGCTTAGTCGGGCGGGGGACCGGGGAGCTGTTTTTT. Protein sequence: CASSLVGRGTGELFF.

This chain uses TRBV5-4 with TRBJ1-1; D might be TRBD1 (6 bases). The CDR3 covers 14 residues. The germline V and J ends were trimmed by 2 bases and 1 base, with 9 bases remaining between them. Germline CDR1 and CDR2: SGHNT and YYREEE (reference sequence). The CDR3 nucleotides are TGTGCCAGCAGCTTCATGGGACAGAACACTGAAGCTTTCTTT. Residues: CASSFMGQNTEAFF.

This clonotype has a handful of counts. The chain uses TRBV29-1 and TRBJ2-1; TRBD2 might be the D (5 bases). Germline-derived CDR1 and CDR2 are SQVTM and ANQGSEA. The CDR3 consists of 17 residues. V was trimmed by 5 bases and J by 0 bases, leaving 20 bases between them. This CDR3 reads CSVFDSMGASSYNEQFF. CDR3 coding DNA: TGCAGCGTTTTCGACTCAATGGGAGCAAGCTCCTACAATGAGCAGTTCTTC.

This clonotype was seen a few times. The CDR3 region has the DNA TGTGCCAGCAGCATATCGCAAGGAGGGCAGTACTTC. It encodes CASSISQGGQYF. The rearrangement links TRBV5-6 to TRBJ2-7, with a possible D match to TRBD2 (5 bases). The CDR3 is 12 residues long. With 4 bases removed from V and 9 bases from J, the gap between germline ends came to 14 bases. Germline CDR1 reads SGHDT; CDR2 reads YYEEEE. The full variable domain, with the rest looked up from reference TRBV5-6 and TRBJ2-7, is DAGVTQSPTHLIKTRGQQVTLRCSPKSGHDTVSWYQQALGQGPQFIFQYYEEEERQRGNFPDRFSGHQFPNYSSELNVNALLLGDSALYLCASSISQGGQYFGPGTRLTVT.

V usage is TRBV20-1 and J usage is TRBJ2-3; weak D call: TRBD2 (6 bases). The germline V and J ends were trimmed by 6 bases and 2 bases, with 18 bases remaining between them. This CDR3 region has 15 residues. Germline V gene data show CDR1 as DFQATT and CDR2 as SNEGSKA (reference sequence). CDR3 protein: CSAVSGSRVTDTQYF. CDR3 nucleotide sequence: TGCAGTGCCGTATCCGGGAGTAGGGTCACAGATACGCAGTATTTT.

The sample holds a few counts of this clonotype. The J gene is TRBJ2-5, the V gene TRBV24-1; D unresolved. The CDR3 sequence is 15 residues long. Germline CDR1 KGHDR, CDR2 SFDVKD. Deletions cut 0 bases from V and 3 bases from J, with 10 bases between. The CDR3 sequence is CATSDLHQSEETQYF. In DNA, the CDR3 is TGTGCCACCAGTGATTTGCACCAGTCGGAAGAGACCCAGTACTTC.

Notes on this clonotype: An end of the junction does not agree with germline; a read error may underlie this. The genes are TRBV6-5 and TRBJ2-1; D is ambiguous. CDR1 is MNHEY, CDR2 SVGAGI, per germline. The CDR3 extends over 14 amino acids. The CDR3: CASSYSRRNNEQFF. CDR3 bases: TGTGCCAGCAGTTACTCGAGGCGAAACAATGAACAGTTCTTC.

The chain couples TRBV24-1 to TRBJ2-1, with D possibly TRBD2 on 6 matching bases. CDR3 length equals 13 residues. Germline CDR1 reads KGHDR; CDR2 reads SFDVKD. V dropped 11 bases and J dropped 6 bases, with 16 bases sitting between them. The CDR3 loop reads CASGSSDRNEQFF. The CDR3 DNA reads TGTGCCAGCGGGTCTAGCGACCGCAATGAGCAGTTCTTC.

This clonotype has a handful of counts. The chain joins TRBV3-1 to TRBJ1-2; possibly TRBD1 for D (6 bases). There are 13 residues in the CDR3. Germline CDR1 and CDR2: LGHDT and YNNKEL (reference sequence). Trimming took 5 bases from V and 3 from J, leaving 10 bases between them. The CDR3 DNA reads TGTGCCAGCAGCTCAGGGGTACACTATGGCTACACCTTC. Translated: CASSSGVHYGYTF.

The chain couples TRBV19 to TRBJ1-5, with D unclear. This CDR3 contains 14 residues. CDR1 and CDR2 (germline): LNHDA, SQIVND (reference sequence). Trimming removed 7 bases at V and 4 bases at J, with 14 bases between. The CDR3 reads CASTPDERNQPQHF. The CDR3 nucleotides are TGTGCCAGTACCCCGGACGAGAGGAATCAGCCCCAGCATTTT.

The rearrangement links TRBV6-2 or TRBV6-3 to TRBJ2-1, with 7 bases aligning to TRBD2. Trimming at V came to 0 bases and at J to 4 bases, leaving 6 bases not matched to a gene. Germline CDR1 MNHEY, CDR2 SVGEGT. This CDR3 has 16 residues. CDR3 amino acids: CASSYSAGDGYNEQFF. As DNA, the CDR3 is TGTGCCAGCAGTTACTCGGCGGGGGATGGGTACAATGAGCAGTTCTTC.

The sample holds a few counts of this clonotype. The genes are TRBV5-1 and TRBJ2-3, with D perhaps being TRBD1 or TRBD2 (5 bases each). Germline V gives CDR1 SGHRS, CDR2 YFSETQ. The CDR3 totals 13 residues. The V end lost 4 bases, the J end lost 5 bases, and 11 bases lay between the germline ends. The CDR3 spells CASSRDRGDTQYF. The CDR3 DNA reads as TGCGCCAGCAGCAGGGACCGCGGAGATACGCAGTATTTT.

The chain joins TRBV4-1 to TRBJ2-7, with D tentatively TRBD2 (7 bases). Germline V gene sequence: CDR1 MGHRA, CDR2 YSYEKL. The ends were cut back, 3 bases at V and 4 bases at J, with 16 bases in the middle. There are 15 residues in the CDR3. Written as DNA, the CDR3 is TGCGCCAGCAGCCAGCCCCCCCGGGGGGCTTACGAGCAGTACTTC. Its translation: CASSQPPRGAYEQYF.

This clonotype was observed a handful of times. The CDR3 DNA reads as TGTGCCAGCTTAGCGGTGGAAAGCTACGAGCAGTACTTC. This codes for CASLAVESYEQYF. The gene calls are TRBV28 and TRBJ2-7, with TRBD2 as a possible D gene (6 bases). The CDR3 is 13 amino acids. Germline lookup yields CDR1 MDHEN and CDR2 SYDVKM. The V and J ends lost 8 bases and 3 bases respectively, with 14 bases between them. The variable domain in full, completed from reference TRBV28 and TRBJ2-7, reads DVKVTQSSRYLVKRTGEKVFLECVQDMDHENMFWYRQDPGLGLRLIYFSYDVKMKEKGDIPEGYSVSREKKERFSLILESASTNQTSMYLCASLAVESYEQYFGPGTRLTVT.

The V call is TRBV12-5, the J call TRBJ2-7; 7 bases agree with TRBD1. Trimming removed 3 bases from V and 1 base from J; junction bases left unmatched: 6. Germline V gene lookup returns CDR1 LGHNT and CDR2 FRNRAP. CDR3 length equals 15 residues. The DNA for the CDR3 is TGTGCTAGTGGTTTTATGGCAGGGGGTTCCTACGAGCAGTACTTC. Its protein is CASGFMAGGSYEQYF.

This rearrangement joins TRBV18 to TRBJ1-6; 12 positions agree with TRBD1. Trimming cost V 3 bases and J 10 bases; bases outside gene matches: 10. Germline V gene data show CDR1 as KGHSH and CDR2 as LQKENI. The CDR3 has 17 amino acids. CDR3 nucleotide sequence: TGTGCCAGCTCACCCAGAGGAGGGACAGGGGGCGAATCACCCCTCCACTTT. This sequence encodes CASSPRGGTGGESPLHF.

The CDR3 DNA reads TGTGCCAGCAGCTTGCGGCCGGGGGGCCACTACGAGCAGTACTTC. This gives the protein CASSLRPGGHYEQYF. The chain combines TRBV5-6 with TRBJ2-5; D is perhaps TRBD2 (7 bases). With the DNA end fitting TRBJ2-7 better, the J assignment may be wrong. Germline CDR1 SGHDT, CDR2 YYEEEE. This CDR3 spans 15 amino acids.

The V call is TRBV7-9, the J call TRBJ1-6; D not resolved. Germline V lookup: CDR1 SEHNR, CDR2 FQNEAQ (reference sequence). Deletions cut 1 base from V and 7 bases from J, with 8 bases between. This CDR3 is 14 amino acids long. In nucleotides, the CDR3 is TGTGCCAGCAGCTTAGTCCAGGCAAATTCACCCCTCCACTTT. Amino acids: CASSLVQANSPLHF. Together with reference TRBV7-9 and TRBJ1-6, the CDR3 gives the full variable domain: DTGVSQNPRHKITKRGQNVTFRCDPISEHNRLYWYRQTLGQGPEFLTYFQNEAQLEKSRLLSDRFSAERPKGSFSTLEIQRTEQGDSAMYLCASSLVQANSPLHFGNGTRLTVT.

This clonotype was seen a few times. The chain has TRBV29-1 and TRBJ2-3; tentatively, D is TRBD2 (6 bases). V was pared by 0 bases and J by 1 base, with 11 bases between. Germline CDR1 SQVTM, CDR2 ANQGSEA. The CDR3 has 15 amino acids. Here the CDR3 DNA reads TGCAGCGTTGAAGAAGGCGGGGTACGCACAGATACGCAGTATTTT. Protein sequence: CSVEEGGVRTDTQYF.

The rearrangement links TRBV6-5 to TRBJ1-6, with D possibly TRBD1 on 5 matching bases. This CDR3 is built from 15 residues. From germline, CDR1 is MNHEY and CDR2 SVGAGI. The V and J ends lost 5 bases and 9 bases respectively, with 17 bases between them. The CDR3 nucleotides are TGTGCCAGCAGTAAATTTCAGGCTGGGGGTTCACCCCTCCACTTT. It encodes CASSKFQAGGSPLHF.

This clonotype was observed a few times. The rearrangement uses TRBV18 and TRBJ2-7, with D uncertain. CDR3 size: 13 residues. The germline CDR1 and CDR2 sequences are KGHSH and LQKENI. The germline V and J ends were trimmed by 5 bases and 0 bases, with 8 bases remaining between them. Here the CDR3 reads CASSSRPSYEQYF. As DNA, the CDR3 is TGTGCCAGCTCAAGTCGGCCCTCCTACGAGCAGTACTTC.

The table lists this clonotype with a few counts. The genes are TRBV7-6 and TRBJ2-2, with D perhaps being TRBD1 or TRBD2 (5 bases each). The CDR3 runs 15 residues. Germline V gene data show CDR1 as SGHVS and CDR2 as FNYEAQ. Trimming stripped 6 bases from V and 0 bases from J, with 11 bases between. In DNA form, the CDR3 reads TGTGCCAGCAGTCCGGGACGGACGAACACCGGGGAGCTGTTTTTT. Its translation is CASSPGRTNTGELFF.